The 27 T cell receptor beta chains listed next were all sequenced from one sample in a study of regulatory T cells in long-lasting Graves disease. To make TCR beta libraries, researchers used iRepertoire HTBI primers and Arm-PCR of CDR3 regions. MiXCR, applied by TCRdb to the multiplex PCR reads, yields one record per CDR3 protein. The sample contains approximately 400,000 distinct CDR3 sequences, approximately 25% of which appear only once. Specified time point: persistent/refractory GD, antithyroid drugs over 5 years with positive TRAb. Making the TCR library involved RNA that had been extracted from PBMCs. The sample in question was peripheral blood mononuclear cells (PBMCs), obtained when the disease was refractory, from a patient treated with antithyroid drugs. These receptors all stem from a woman aged 40 to 50 with Graves disease.

This clonotype came up many times. V usage is TRBV10-3 and J usage is TRBJ1-1; no reliable D call. Germline V gene sequence: CDR1 ENHRY, CDR2 SYGVKD. Trimming took 2 bases from V and 1 from J, leaving 8 bases between them. The CDR3 runs to 14 residues. CDR3 DNA: TGTGCCATCAGTGAGGGATCGGGGAACACTGAAGCTTTCTTT. Its translation: CAISEGSGNTEAFF.

Many counts were recorded for this clonotype. This chain connects TRBV10-1 to TRBJ2-7; TRBD2 matches at 9 bases. CDR3 length: 15 amino acids. The germline gives CDR1 WNHNN, CDR2 SYGVQD (reference sequence). Trimming took 5 bases from V and 6 from J; bases not matched to a gene: 11. CDR3 coding DNA: TGCGCCAGCAGTCGAATAGCGGGAGAAATAGGCGAGCAGTACTTC. Translating it yields CASSRIAGEIGEQYF.

The V call is TRBV6-2 or TRBV6-3, the J call TRBJ2-7; TRBD2 aligns across 9 bases. The CDR3 extends over 16 amino acids. With 2 bases clipped from V and 3 bases from J, the junction kept 8 bases outside the gene matches. CDR1 and CDR2 (germline): MNHEY, SVGEGT. In DNA, the CDR3 is TGTGCCAGCAGTTACCCTAGACTAGCGGTAAACTACGAGCAGTACTTC. Protein sequence: CASSYPRLAVNYEQYF.

In its sample, this clonotype was seen many times. The chain carries TRBV28 and TRBJ1-2, with 7 positions matching TRBD1. In germline, CDR1 is MDHEN, CDR2 SYDVKM. The J segment lost 6 bases and the V segment lost 9 bases, leaving 10 bases of the junction unmatched. The length of the CDR3 is 13 residues. CDR3: CASDGTALHGYTF. The CDR3 DNA reads as TGTGCCAGTGACGGGACAGCGCTTCATGGCTACACCTTC.

As for this clonotype: A read error may explain this, as a much larger clone is one base away. The CDR3 ends on some other residue instead of the conserved phenylalanine or tryptophan, so this is likely a read error. The chain uses TRBV20-1 and TRBJ2-7; 7 bases match TRBD1. CDR3 length: 13 amino acids. From germline, CDR1 is DFQATT and CDR2 SNEGSKA (reference sequence). V shed 5 bases and J 0 bases; nucleotides not matched to a gene: 4. CDR3 in amino acids: CSAVHRGSYEQYL. CDR3 coding DNA: TGCAGTGCTGTCCACAGGGGCTCCTACGAGCAGTACCTC.

This clonotype was recorded many times. The chain has TRBV7-9 and TRBJ2-5; D may be TRBD1 or TRBD2 (5 bases each). Germline V gene lookup returns CDR1 SEHNR and CDR2 FQNEAQ (reference sequence). V dropped 6 bases and J dropped 0 bases, with 8 bases sitting between them. This CDR3 has 13 amino acids. In nucleotides, the CDR3 is TGTGCCAGCAGGACGGGACACCAAGAGACCCAGTACTTC. This translates into CASRTGHQETQYF.

V is TRBV7-8 and J is TRBJ2-4; 11 nucleotides agree with TRBD1. Per the germline V gene, CDR1 is SGHVS and CDR2 is FQNEAQ. J was trimmed by 0 bases and V by 5 bases; bases with no gene match: 12. This CDR3 spans 19 amino acids. CDR3 sequence: CASSPDWTGGFGAKNIQYF. The CDR3 bases are TGTGCCAGCAGCCCGGATTGGACAGGGGGCTTTGGAGCCAAAAACATTCAGTACTTC. The complete variable domain, with remaining parts taken from reference TRBV7-8 and TRBJ2-4, reads GAGVSQSPRYKVAKRGQDVALRCDPISGHVSLFWYQQALGQGPEFLTYFQNEAQLDKSGLPSDRFFAERPEGSVSTLKIQRTQQEDSAVYLCASSPDWTGGFGAKNIQYFGAGTRLSVL.

The chain carries TRBV24-1 and TRBJ1-5; no firm D call. V lost 3 bases, J lost 3 bases, and 2 bases lay in between. CDR1 and CDR2 (germline): KGHDR, SFDVKD. The CDR3 has 12 amino acids. CDR3 nucleotide sequence: TGTGCCACCAGTGATCCCAATCAGCCCCAGCATTTT. Translation gives CATSDPNQPQHF.

This clonotype came up many times. V and J are TRBV9 and TRBJ2-5, with 11 bases matching TRBD2. The germline CDR1 and CDR2 sequences are SGDLS and YYNGEE. This CDR3 has 15 residues. The ends lost 4 bases at V and 5 bases at J; junction bases unmatched: 7. This CDR3 is CASSTTSGSYETQYF. In DNA form, the CDR3 reads TGTGCCAGCAGCACCACTAGCGGGAGTTACGAGACCCAGTACTTC.

This clonotype was recorded at least ten times. The chain uses TRBV11-2 and TRBJ1-4; 7 nucleotides match TRBD1. CDR3 size: 18 residues. Germline trimming cut 4 bases from V and 7 bases from J; bases unmatched to any gene: 18. Germline values: CDR1 SGHAT, CDR2 FQNNGV. The CDR3, as DNA: TGTGCCAGCAGCTCGTACCGGGACAGCTACCCGTCGTTTGAAAAACTGTTTTTT. As protein: CASSSYRDSYPSFEKLFF.

This clonotype was picked up many times. The chain combines TRBV7-3 with TRBJ2-5; 7 nucleotides line up with TRBD2. Germline V gives CDR1 SGHTA, CDR2 FQGTGA. V gave up 5 bases and J gave up 4 bases; unmatched junction bases: 4. This CDR3 spans 13 amino acids. The CDR3 DNA reads TGTGCCAGCAGCCGGGGGGTCGGAGAGACCCAGTACTTC. Translating gives CASSRGVGETQYF.

The chain joins TRBV9 to TRBJ2-7; 12 nucleotides line up with TRBD2. This CDR3 is 15 amino acids long. The germline CDR1 and CDR2 sequences are SGDLS and YYNGEE. J lost 7 bases, V lost 4 bases, and 9 bases had no gene match. The CDR3, as DNA: TGTGCCAGCAGCCAAGGACTAGCGGGATGGGGTGAGCAGTACTTC. Residues: CASSQGLAGWGEQYF.

This clonotype was seen at least ten times. The genes are TRBV28 and TRBJ2-2; 9 bases fit TRBD2. The V and J ends lost 10 bases and 6 bases, in that order; junction bases with no gene match: 21. The CDR3 length is 18 residues. The germline gives CDR1 MDHEN, CDR2 SYDVKM. The CDR3 here is CATQPLGLARLGAGELFF. CDR3 in DNA: TGTGCCACCCAACCTCTGGGACTAGCACGACTTGGGGCCGGGGAGCTGTTTTTT.

This clonotype was seen once. This may arise from a read error, as a much more abundant clone is one base away. The chain employs TRBV7-9 and TRBJ1-6, with 8 bases identical to TRBD1. The CDR3 runs to 15 residues. The germline V gene encodes CDR1 SEHNR and CDR2 FQNEAQ (reference sequence). The CDR3 loop reads CASGLLGQASSPLHF. The CDR3 coding sequence is TGTGCCAGCGGCTTATTGGGACAGGCGAGCTCACCCCTCCACTTT.

This clonotype occurred many times. J is TRBJ2-5 and V is TRBV24-1, with D possibly being TRBD1 (5 bases). V lost 5 bases to trimming and J lost 5 bases, with 14 bases between them. This CDR3 spans 14 amino acids. Germline assignment: CDR1 KGHDR and CDR2 SFDVKD. The CDR3 coding sequence is TGTGCCACCAGTGGGCAGTGGTCAGGGGAGACCCAGTACTTC. Translated: CATSGQWSGETQYF.

This clonotype has just a few counts. The genes are TRBV7-9 and TRBJ1-3; 10 bases align to TRBD1. Germline-derived CDR1 and CDR2 are SEHNR and FQNEAQ (reference sequence). The length of the CDR3 is 17 residues. The V gene end was trimmed by 1 base and the J gene end by 1 base; junction bases not matched to a gene: 4. This CDR3 reads CASSLEGQGPSGNTIYF. The CDR3 DNA reads as TGTGCCAGCAGCTTAGAGGGACAGGGGCCGTCTGGAAACACCATATATTTT. Drawing the rest from reference TRBV7-9 and TRBJ1-3, the complete variable domain is DTGVSQNPRHKITKRGQNVTFRCDPISEHNRLYWYRQTLGQGPEFLTYFQNEAQLEKSRLLSDRFSAERPKGSFSTLEIQRTEQGDSAMYLCASSLEGQGPSGNTIYFGEGSWLTVV.

The V call is TRBV4-1, the J call TRBJ2-7, with TRBD2 matching 8 bases. The CDR3 sequence is 15 residues long. Germline V gene data show CDR1 as MGHRA and CDR2 as YSYEKL. V was pared by 3 bases and J by 4 bases, with 8 bases of the junction left unmatched. CDR3 DNA: TGCGCCAGCAGCCAGCAAGCAGCGGGAGATTACGAGCAGTACTTC. Its translation is CASSQQAAGDYEQYF.

As for this clonotype: This may be a read error, as it is one base from a much larger clone. Because it lacks the conserved phenylalanine or tryptophan at the end, this CDR3 is likely a read error. The chain is built from TRBV28 and TRBJ1-3; no reliable D call. Germline lookup yields CDR1 MDHEN and CDR2 SYDVKM. Trimming pared 7 bases from V and 0 bases from J, leaving 25 bases between. The CDR3 has 19 amino acids. CDR3: CASTPRARIPFNSGNTIYS. As DNA, the CDR3 is TGTGCCAGCACTCCAAGGGCCAGGATCCCCTTTAACTCTGGAAACACCATATATTCT.

This clonotype has a handful of counts. The chain is built from TRBV5-1 and TRBJ1-1, with TRBD1 matching over 7 bases. The CDR3 has 15 residues. V gave up 6 bases and J gave up 2 bases; unmatched junction bases: 10. Looked up from germline, CDR1 is SGHRS and CDR2 is YFSETQ. DNA of the CDR3: TGCGCCAGCAACCCAGTGGGACAGCCAAACACTGAAGCTTTCTTT. Residues: CASNPVGQPNTEAFF.

This clonotype has at least ten counts. The chain has TRBV7-9 and TRBJ2-7; D is unresolved. V was pared by 3 bases and J by 2 bases, with 14 bases between. The CDR3 contains 15 residues. Germline lookup yields CDR1 SEHNR and CDR2 FQNEAQ (reference sequence). The CDR3 DNA sequence: TGTGCCAGCAGCTTGGGCACGCAAGGCGCCTACGAGCAGTACTTC. Its protein product is CASSLGTQGAYEQYF.

This clonotype occurred many times. The rearrangement joins TRBV10-3 to TRBJ2-5; D call uncertain. Trimming took off 5 bases at V and 0 bases at J, with 1 base between the two ends. The CDR3 has 11 amino acids. Germline V CDR1 and CDR2: ENHRY, SYGVKD. The CDR3, as DNA: TGTGCCATCAGTTACCAAGAGACCCAGTACTTC. Translated: CAISYQETQYF.

This clonotype appeared a few times. CDR3 residues: CASSLGMGSGGSYEQYF. The CDR3 nucleotides are TGTGCCAGCAGCTTAGGGATGGGAAGCGGGGGTTCCTACGAGCAGTACTTC. The chain links TRBV7-2 to TRBJ2-7, with TRBD2 matching 8 bases. V dropped 1 base and J dropped 1; count of bases not matched to a gene: 9. From germline, CDR1 is SGHTA and CDR2 FQGNSA. There are 17 residues in the CDR3.

As concerns this clonotype: This may stem from a read error, because a much larger clone lies one nucleotide away. The chain recombines TRBV12-5 with TRBJ1-1, with a weak D call TRBD1 (5 bases). The germline V gene encodes CDR1 LGHNT and CDR2 FRNRAP. The germline V and J ends were trimmed by 6 bases and 4 bases, with 18 bases remaining between them. The CDR3 is 15 residues long. In DNA, the CDR3 is TGTGCTAGTGGGTACACCGGGACCTCTCTCACTGAAGCTTTCTTT. Protein product: CASGYTGTSLTEAFF.

This clonotype was recorded at least ten times. The V gene is TRBV28, the J gene TRBJ1-1; 7 bases match TRBD1. CDR1 MDHEN and CDR2 SYDVKM come from the germline V gene. V lost 3 bases to trimming and J lost 4 bases; unmatched junction nucleotides: 8. The CDR3 sequence is 15 residues long. CDR3: CASSFRGLTGTEAFF. The CDR3 nucleotides read TGTGCCAGCAGTTTTAGGGGGCTCACGGGCACTGAAGCTTTCTTT.

The chain couples TRBV7-8 to TRBJ2-7, with 10 bases matching TRBD1. Germline V gene lookup returns CDR1 SGHVS and CDR2 FQNEAQ. The V and J ends lost 1 base and 0 bases, in that order; junction bases with no gene match: 3. The CDR3 loop spans 16 amino acids. The CDR3 protein is CASSLVGQGSSYEQYF. DNA of the CDR3: TGTGCCAGCAGCTTAGTGGGACAGGGGAGCTCCTACGAGCAGTACTTC.

This clonotype was picked up a small number of times. The V gene is TRBV7-9, the J gene TRBJ2-7, with TRBD2 matching 8 bases. The CDR3 runs to 17 residues. V was clipped by 0 bases and J by 3 bases; unmatched bases: 10. Germline values: CDR1 SEHNR, CDR2 FQNEAQ (reference sequence). The CDR3: CASSLATVREGIYEQYF. CDR3 nucleotides: TGTGCCAGCAGCTTAGCGACTGTACGGGAGGGTATCTACGAGCAGTACTTC. Filled out from reference TRBV7-9 and TRBJ2-7, the complete variable domain reads DTGVSQNPRHKITKRGQNVTFRCDPISEHNRLYWYRQTLGQGPEFLTYFQNEAQLEKSRLLSDRFSAERPKGSFSTLEIQRTEQGDSAMYLCASSLATVREGIYEQYFGPGTRLTVT.

The table lists this clonotype with a few counts. V usage is TRBV9 and J usage is TRBJ2-5; 11 nucleotides match TRBD2. Germline loops: CDR1 SGDLS, CDR2 YYNGEE. V shed 4 bases, J shed 4 bases, and the junction held 3 bases outside the gene matches. The CDR3 is 14 amino acids. CDR3 amino acids: CASSNLAGGETQYF. CDR3 sequence (DNA): TGTGCCAGCAGCAACCTAGCGGGAGGAGAGACCCAGTACTTC. Full variable domain (missing parts from reference TRBV9 and TRBJ2-5): DSGVTQTPKHLITATGQRVTLRCSPRSGDLSVYWYQQSLDQGLQFLIQYYNGEERAKGNILERFSAQQFPDLHSELNLSSLELGDSALYFCASSNLAGGETQYFGPGTRLLVL.